These 2 T cell receptor beta chains were all obtained from the same sample, sequenced in a study of cytotoxic CD8 clonotypes in ibrutinib-treated CLL. Method: immunoSEQ multiplex PCR; TCRdb's copy keeps in-frame clones and lacks some. The table records fewer than 50,000 clones, about 72% of them present only once. Sample: PBMCs, taken after 12 months of ibrutinib treatment. Source of these receptors: a human donor with chronic lymphocytic leukemia.

V is TRBV4-3 and J is TRBJ1-3; D uncertain. The V gene lost 3 bases and the J gene lost 0 bases, with 9 bases spanning the gap. The CDR3 loop spans 15 amino acids. Per the germline V gene, CDR1 is LGHNA and CDR2 is YSLEER. CDR3 sequence reads: CASSQNIASGNTIYF. CDR3 bases: TGCGCCAGCAGCCAGAACATAGCCTCTGGAAACACCATATATTTT.

V usage is TRBV7-2 and J usage is TRBJ2-1; D is uncertain. The CDR3 runs to 11 residues. The germline V and J ends were trimmed by 8 bases and 10 bases, with 12 bases remaining between them. CDR1 and CDR2 (germline): SGHTA, FQGNSA. DNA of the CDR3: TGTGCCAGCGGCAAGGTGGGGGAGCAGTTCTTC. This sequence encodes CASGKVGEQFF.